Following are 17 T cell receptor beta chains from one sample sequenced in a study of blood T cell repertoires in COVID-19. Here immunoSEQ multiplex PCR was the method, and the copy in TCRdb shows in-frame clones only, minus some. Of roughly 140,000 clones in the sample, about four fifths are singletons; the top ten hold around 8.4%. The specimen sequenced was peripheral blood. The receptors stem from a human donor in a cohort sampled during active COVID-19.

The J gene is TRBJ2-1, the V gene TRBV7-3; no clear D gene. The CDR3 runs 13 residues. Deletions cut 4 bases from V and 7 bases from J, with 11 bases between. Germline V gives CDR1 SGHTA, CDR2 FQGTGA. Written as DNA, the CDR3 is TGTGCCAGCAGCTCGCAGACACGGAATGAGCAGTTCTTC. Translating gives CASSSQTRNEQFF.

This chain links TRBV6-6 with TRBJ2-7, with 8 bases lining up with TRBD1. CDR3 length: 14 amino acids. Trimming at V came to 7 bases and at J to 0 bases, leaving 5 bases not matched to a gene. CDR1 and CDR2 from the germline V gene are MNHNY and SVGAGI (reference sequence). The CDR3 bases are TGTGCCAGCACCTGGGACAGGAGCTCCTACGAGCAGTACTTC. It is translated as CASTWDRSSYEQYF.

This clone was seen a few times. V usage is TRBV5-1 and J usage is TRBJ1-2; 8 nucleotides match TRBD1. The ends lost 0 bases at V and 8 bases at J; junction bases unmatched: 9. The CDR3 has 15 residues. Germline V gene data show CDR1 as SGHRS and CDR2 as YFSETQ. In DNA form, the CDR3 reads TGCGCCAGCAGCTTGGCAGGACAGGGCCCGATGGGCTACACCTTC. Protein sequence: CASSLAGQGPMGYTF.

The chain joins TRBV18 to TRBJ2-3; D uncertain. This CDR3 has 14 residues. The V gene lost 0 bases and the J gene lost 7 bases, with 11 bases spanning the gap. Looked up from germline, CDR1 is KGHSH and CDR2 is LQKENI. CDR3 DNA: TGTGCCAGCTCACCACCGAACTTTTCAAATACGCAGTATTTT. It translates to CASSPPNFSNTQYF.

The genes are TRBV19 and TRBJ2-5; 8 bases align to TRBD1. V was pared by 7 bases and J by 5 bases, with 12 bases of the junction left unmatched. This CDR3 has 15 amino acids. The germline CDR1 and CDR2 sequences are LNHDA and SQIVND (reference sequence). CDR3 in amino acids: CASTVRDRFGETQYF. CDR3 DNA sequence: TGTGCCAGTACCGTCCGGGACAGGTTTGGGGAGACCCAGTACTTC.

The chain joins TRBV11-1 to TRBJ2-3, with 8 bases lining up with TRBD1. This CDR3 has 16 residues. V lost 1 base, J lost 0 bases, and 3 bases stayed unmatched. CDR1 and CDR2 (germline): SGHAT, FQDESV (reference sequence). The CDR3 DNA sequence: TGTGCCAGCAGCTTAGGGACAGGGACTAGCACAGATACGCAGTATTTT. Its protein is CASSLGTGTSTDTQYF.

The J gene is TRBJ2-2, the V gene TRBV20-1; 7 bases map to TRBD1. V trimming: 3 bases; J trimming: 4 bases; junction bases outside the gene matches: 5. Germline CDR1 is DFQATT and CDR2 is SNEGSKA (reference sequence). The CDR3 is made up of 14 amino acids. The CDR3 DNA sequence: TGCAGTGCTAGTAAGGGGGCGGTCACCGGGGAGCTGTTTTTT. It is translated as CSASKGAVTGELFF.

This clone was detected only a few times. The chain links TRBV3-1 (or the pseudogene TRBV3-2) to TRBJ2-2; maybe TRBD1 (6 bases). Germline loops: CDR1 LGHDT, CDR2 YNNKEL (reference sequence). The CDR3 extends over 13 amino acids. Trimming left V 11 bases short and J 4 bases short, with 14 bases between. The CDR3 DNA reads as TGTGCCTACAGGGACATCCTCACCGGGGAGCTGTTTTTT. The encoded protein is CAYRDILTGELFF.

The rearrangement uses TRBV12-3 or TRBV12-4 and TRBJ2-7, with 9 nucleotides matching TRBD2. With 9 bases clipped from V and 10 bases from J, the junction kept 13 bases outside the gene matches. This CDR3 spans 13 amino acids. The CDR3 DNA reads as TGTGCCAGTACCCTTTTGGCGGGAGGGAGACAGTACTTC. It is translated as CASTLLAGGRQYF.

The chain joins TRBV25-1 to TRBJ2-7; D is perhaps TRBD2 (7 bases). This CDR3 has 14 residues. Trimming left V 4 bases short and J 0 bases short, with 10 bases between. Germline lookup yields CDR1 MGHDK and CDR2 SYGVNS. The CDR3 sequence is CASSGGGSSYEQYF. The CDR3 region has the DNA TGTGCCAGCAGTGGGGGGGGCAGCTCCTACGAGCAGTACTTC.

This clone was observed once. J is TRBJ2-7 and V is TRBV7-4; 7 bases agree with TRBD2. The CDR3 contains 17 residues. Germline V CDR1 and CDR2: SGHVT, SQSDAQ. Trimming at V came to 7 bases and at J to 4 bases, leaving 19 bases not matched to a gene. Written as DNA, the CDR3 is TGTGCCAGCACCCCCCTGGATGGGGGGGGGTTTGTGTACGAGCAGTACTTC. Protein sequence: CASTPLDGGGFVYEQYF.

This sequence joins TRBV25-1 and TRBJ2-2; no clear D gene. Trimming took off 3 bases at V and 0 bases at J, with 11 bases between the two ends. The germline V gene encodes CDR1 MGHDK and CDR2 SYGVNS. The CDR3 loop spans 16 amino acids. This CDR3 reads CASSDLSYANTGELFF. The CDR3 bases are TGTGCCAGCAGTGACCTTAGCTACGCGAACACCGGGGAGCTGTTTTTT.

The rearrangement links TRBV7-8 to TRBJ2-6; TRBD1 aligns across 11 bases. There are 19 residues in the CDR3. V lost 5 bases and J lost 0; bases outside the gene matches: 9. Germline V gene lookup returns CDR1 SGHVS and CDR2 FQNEAQ. CDR3 sequence: CASSPTRDRGNSGANVLTF. In DNA form, the CDR3 reads TGTGCCAGCAGCCCTACTCGGGACAGGGGGAACTCTGGGGCCAACGTCCTGACTTTC.

The rearrangement uses TRBV7-8 and TRBJ2-7; 10 positions agree with TRBD1. CDR3 length: 14 residues. Trimming at V came to 5 bases and at J to 4 bases, leaving 5 bases not matched to a gene. CDR1 SGHVS and CDR2 FQNEAQ come from the germline V gene. The CDR3 protein is CASSKRDRGYEQYF. The CDR3 DNA follows: TGTGCCAGCAGCAAACGGGACAGGGGTTACGAGCAGTACTTC.

The rearrangement uses TRBV24-1 and TRBJ1-5; D unresolved. Germline lookup yields CDR1 KGHDR and CDR2 SFDVKD. Trimming cost V 8 bases and J 0 bases, with 19 bases left between them. The CDR3 spans 17 residues. CDR3 in amino acids: CATTNMVAKYSNQPQHF. Written as DNA, the CDR3 is TGTGCCACCACCAATATGGTGGCCAAGTATAGCAATCAGCCCCAGCATTTT.

This clone was seen a handful of times. The chain is built from TRBV6-4 and TRBJ2-4; 7 nucleotides agree with TRBD2. Germline V CDR1 and CDR2: MRHNA, SNTAGT. J gave up 12 bases and V 5 bases, and 4 bases lay outside the gene matches. The CDR3 sequence is 11 residues long. The CDR3 nucleotides read TGTGCCAGCAGTCACCGGGGGGATCAGTACTTC. It codes for CASSHRGDQYF.

This chain joins TRBV28 and TRBJ1-2; 7 nucleotides agree with TRBD1. The germline gives CDR1 MDHEN, CDR2 SYDVKM. The CDR3 has 13 residues. Trimming cost V 6 bases and J 5 bases; bases outside gene matches: 6. CDR3: CASSSGQAYGYTF. As DNA, the CDR3 is TGTGCCAGCAGCTCCGGACAGGCGTATGGCTACACCTTC.